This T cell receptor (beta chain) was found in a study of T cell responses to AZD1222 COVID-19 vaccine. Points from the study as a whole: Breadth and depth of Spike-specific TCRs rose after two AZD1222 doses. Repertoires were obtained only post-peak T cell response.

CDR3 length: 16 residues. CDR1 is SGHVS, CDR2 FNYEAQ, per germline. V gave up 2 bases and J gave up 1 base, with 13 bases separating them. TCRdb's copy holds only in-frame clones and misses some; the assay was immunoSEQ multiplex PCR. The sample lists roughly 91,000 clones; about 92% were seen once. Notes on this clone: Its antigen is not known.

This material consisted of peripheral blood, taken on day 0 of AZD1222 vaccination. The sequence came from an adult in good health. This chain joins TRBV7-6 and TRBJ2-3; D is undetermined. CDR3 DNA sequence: TGTGCCAGCAGCTTAAGTGAGACTCTTGGCACAGATACGCAGTATTTT. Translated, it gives CASSLSETLGTDTQYF.